This passage covers 16 T cell receptor beta chains from one sample sequenced in a study of T-cell memory formation after mild COVID-19. TCRdb independently ran MiXCR on the 5' RACE reads; one entry per CDR3 protein. The data hold roughly 450,000 distinct CDR3 sequences, with about 20% observed a single time. Input material: PBMCs or a T cell subset sorted from them (not recorded which). The source of these receptors is an adult woman who had mild COVID-19 (a few samples of this study predate the infection). Cell type and time point are not known.

This clonotype was recorded at least ten times. The chain couples TRBV10-3 to TRBJ1-2; D perhaps matches TRBD1 (5 bases). V lost 7 bases, J lost 0 bases, and 18 bases lay in between. CDR1 is ENHRY, CDR2 SYGVKD, per germline. The CDR3 length is 16 residues. This CDR3 reads CAIMGTDGISNYGYTF. DNA of the CDR3: TGTGCCATCATGGGGACCGACGGCATTTCTAACTATGGCTACACCTTC.

The CDR3 bases are TGTGCCAGCAGTTGGGGACTAGCGGACAATGAGCAGTTCTTC. It specifies CASSWGLADNEQFF. The V call is TRBV6-2 or TRBV6-3, the J call TRBJ2-1, with 11 bases identical to TRBD2. Germline CDR1 MNHEY, CDR2 SVGEGT. CDR3 length equals 14 residues. V shed 4 bases and J 5 bases; nucleotides not matched to a gene: 1.

This clonotype has at least ten counts. This rearrangement joins TRBV7-9 to TRBJ2-7; D is perhaps TRBD1 (6 bases). This CDR3 region has 13 residues. V was trimmed by 8 bases and J by 2 bases, leaving 13 bases between them. From germline, CDR1 is SEHNR and CDR2 FQNEAQ (reference sequence). The CDR3 nucleotides read TGTGCCAGCGGACGGGACACCACCTACGAGCAGTACTTC. Amino acids: CASGRDTTYEQYF. The whole variable domain, remainder taken from reference TRBV7-9 and TRBJ2-7, is DTGVSQNPRHKITKRGQNVTFRCDPISEHNRLYWYRQTLGQGPEFLTYFQNEAQLEKSRLLSDRFSAERPKGSFSTLEIQRTEQGDSAMYLCASGRDTTYEQYFGPGTRLTVT.

This clonotype was seen a handful of times. The rearrangement joins TRBV29-1 to TRBJ2-2, with TRBD2 as a possible D gene (5 bases). This CDR3 is 12 amino acids long. Trimming took 7 bases from V and 6 from J, leaving 12 bases between them. Germline values: CDR1 SQVTM, CDR2 ANQGSEA. The CDR3, as DNA: TGCAGCGCCGACGAGGGCCCCGGGGAGCTGTTTTTT. Amino acids: CSADEGPGELFF.

V gene TRBV19 combines with J gene TRBJ2-3; tentatively, D is TRBD1 or TRBD2 (5 bases each). Per the germline V gene, CDR1 is LNHDA and CDR2 is SQIVND (reference sequence). Trimming removed 11 bases from V and 4 bases from J, with 19 bases in between. This CDR3 spans 14 amino acids. CDR3 sequence: CASRDSGEADTQYF. For the CDR3, the DNA is TGTGCCTCCAGAGACAGCGGTGAGGCAGATACGCAGTATTTT.

The table lists this clonotype with a few counts. The chain joins TRBV27 to TRBJ2-2; the match to TRBD2 covers 14 bases. CDR3 length: 19 amino acids. Germline V gives CDR1 MNHEY, CDR2 SMNVEV (reference sequence). Trimming cost V 2 bases and J 5 bases; bases outside gene matches: 10. The CDR3 reads CASSLELGLAGEGTGELFF. The CDR3 DNA follows: TGTGCCAGCAGTTTAGAGTTGGGACTAGCGGGAGAGGGGACCGGGGAGCTGTTTTTT.

The genes are TRBV7-2 and TRBJ2-7; no clear D gene. CDR1 SGHTA and CDR2 FQGNSA come from the germline V gene. The V and J ends lost 7 bases and 4 bases respectively, with 14 bases between them. The CDR3 spans 13 residues. Written as DNA, the CDR3 is TGTGCCAGCACCCTTATCGCCCCTTACGAGCAGTACTTC. This translates into CASTLIAPYEQYF. The variable domain in full, with the rest retrieved from reference TRBV7-2 and TRBJ2-7, is GAGVSQSPSNKVTEKGKDVELRCDPISGHTALYWYRQSLGQGLEFLIYFQGNSAPDKSGLPSDRFSAERTGGSVSTLTIQRTQQEDSAVYLCASTLIAPYEQYFGPGTRLTVT.

The CDR3 spells CASSLATSGRQYF. CDR3 nucleotide sequence: TGTGCCAGCAGCTTAGCTACTAGCGGGAGGCAGTACTTC. The chain links TRBV7-2 to TRBJ2-4; TRBD2 matches at 12 bases. Looked up from germline, CDR1 is SGHTA and CDR2 is FQGNSA. The trim removed 0 bases at V and 13 bases at J, leaving 1 base unmatched. The CDR3 contains 13 residues.

The chain uses TRBV7-9 and TRBJ1-2, with D possibly being TRBD1 (6 bases). Germline-derived CDR1 and CDR2 are SEHNR and FQNEAQ (reference sequence). Deletions cut 5 bases from V and 7 bases from J, with 17 bases between. CDR3 size: 14 residues. The CDR3 DNA is TGTGCCAGCAGCCCAGTGTCCGGGGGCGGTGGCTACACCTTC. Its protein product is CASSPVSGGGGYTF.

This rearrangement joins TRBV15 to TRBJ2-6, with TRBD2 matching 7 bases. V shed 4 bases, J shed 2 bases, and the junction held 5 bases outside the gene matches. CDR1 and CDR2 (germline): LNHNV, YYDKDF (reference sequence). The CDR3 has 16 amino acids. Written as DNA, the CDR3 is TGTGCCACCAGCAACTCTGGGAGGGCTGGGGCCAACGTCCTGACTTTC. Its translation: CATSNSGRAGANVLTF.

This clonotype was detected ten times or more. V usage is TRBV24-1 and J usage is TRBJ2-1; D possibly matches TRBD1 or TRBD2 (5 bases each). V lost 0 bases to trimming and J lost 6 bases, with 11 bases between them. The CDR3 totals 15 residues. Germline assignment: CDR1 KGHDR and CDR2 SFDVKD. CDR3 sequence (DNA): TGTGCCACCAGTGATTTGGTCGGGGCTGGCAATGAGCAGTTCTTC. It specifies CATSDLVGAGNEQFF.

This chain joins TRBV12-3 or TRBV12-4 and TRBJ2-2; 7 bases map to TRBD1. CDR3 length: 16 residues. The V segment lost 8 bases and the J segment 7 bases; nucleotides outside the gene matches: 16. As DNA, the CDR3 is TGTGCCAGCGGAATCTTCAGGGGACAGTGGGGCGGGGAGCTGTTTTTT. Its protein is CASGIFRGQWGGELFF.

This rearrangement joins TRBV7-8 to TRBJ2-7; weak D call: TRBD2 (5 bases). The CDR3 is 13 residues long. The V and J ends lost 1 base and 6 bases respectively, with 10 bases between them. Per germline, CDR1 SGHVS and CDR2 FQNEAQ. DNA for the CDR3: TGTGCCAGCAGCTTAGATCCGGGATCCGAGCAGTACTTC. Its protein is CASSLDPGSEQYF.

This clonotype has a handful of counts. The gene calls are TRBV11-3 and TRBJ2-1; 9 positions match TRBD2. The germline CDR1 and CDR2 sequences are SGHNT and YENEEA. V lost 1 base to trimming and J lost 9 bases; unmatched junction nucleotides: 10. This CDR3 is 16 amino acids long. The CDR3 DNA sequence: TGTGCCAGCAGCTTAGTCGGGCGGGAGGGCCACGGTGAGCAGTTCTTC. Its translation: CASSLVGREGHGEQFF.

This clonotype was seen only a few times. The chain employs TRBV7-8 and TRBJ2-7, with TRBD1 matching 7 bases. CDR1 and CDR2 from the germline V gene are SGHVS and FQNEAQ. CDR3 size: 17 residues. The V and J ends lost 1 base and 4 bases, in that order; junction bases with no gene match: 13. This CDR3 reads CASSLGQGVISVYEQYF. The CDR3 DNA follows: TGTGCCAGCAGCTTAGGGCAGGGGGTCATTAGCGTATACGAGCAGTACTTC.

This clonotype has more than one count but fewer than ten. This chain joins TRBV7-9 and TRBJ2-3; a possible D gene is TRBD1 (6 bases). This CDR3 contains 16 residues. Germline CDR1 is SEHNR and CDR2 is FQNEAQ (reference sequence). Trimming took 2 bases from V and 0 from J, leaving 12 bases between them. The CDR3 bases are TGTGCCAGCAGCTTATTGGGGACAACTAGCACAGATACGCAGTATTTT. Amino acids: CASSLLGTTSTDTQYF.